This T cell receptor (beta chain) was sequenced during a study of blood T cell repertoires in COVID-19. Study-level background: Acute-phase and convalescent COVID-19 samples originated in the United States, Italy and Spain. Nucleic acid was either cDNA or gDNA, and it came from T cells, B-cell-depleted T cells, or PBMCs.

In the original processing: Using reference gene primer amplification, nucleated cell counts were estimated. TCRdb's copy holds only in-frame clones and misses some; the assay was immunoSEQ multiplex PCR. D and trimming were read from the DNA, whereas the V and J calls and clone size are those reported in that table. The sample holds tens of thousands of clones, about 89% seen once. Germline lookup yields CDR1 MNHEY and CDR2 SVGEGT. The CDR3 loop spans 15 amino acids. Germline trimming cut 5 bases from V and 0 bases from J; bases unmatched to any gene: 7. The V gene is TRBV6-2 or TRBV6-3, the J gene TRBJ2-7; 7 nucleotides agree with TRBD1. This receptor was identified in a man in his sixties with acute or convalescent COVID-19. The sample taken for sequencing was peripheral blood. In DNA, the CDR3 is TGTGCCAGCAGTAAACAACAGGGGTTCTCCTACGAGCAGTACTTC. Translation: CASSKQQGFSYEQYF.